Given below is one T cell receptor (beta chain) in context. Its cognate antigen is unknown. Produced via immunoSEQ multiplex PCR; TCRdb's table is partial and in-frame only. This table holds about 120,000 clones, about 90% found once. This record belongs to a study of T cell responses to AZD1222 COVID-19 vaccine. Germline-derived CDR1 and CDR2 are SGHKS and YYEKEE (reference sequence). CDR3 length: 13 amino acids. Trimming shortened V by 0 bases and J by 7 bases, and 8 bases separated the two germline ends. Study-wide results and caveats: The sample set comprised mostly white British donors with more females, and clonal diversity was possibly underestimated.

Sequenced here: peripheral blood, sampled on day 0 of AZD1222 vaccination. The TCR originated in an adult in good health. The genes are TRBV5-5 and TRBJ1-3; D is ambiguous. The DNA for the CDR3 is TGTGCCAGCAGCTTGGTGCTGGGGAACACCATATATTTT. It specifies CASSLVLGNTIYF.